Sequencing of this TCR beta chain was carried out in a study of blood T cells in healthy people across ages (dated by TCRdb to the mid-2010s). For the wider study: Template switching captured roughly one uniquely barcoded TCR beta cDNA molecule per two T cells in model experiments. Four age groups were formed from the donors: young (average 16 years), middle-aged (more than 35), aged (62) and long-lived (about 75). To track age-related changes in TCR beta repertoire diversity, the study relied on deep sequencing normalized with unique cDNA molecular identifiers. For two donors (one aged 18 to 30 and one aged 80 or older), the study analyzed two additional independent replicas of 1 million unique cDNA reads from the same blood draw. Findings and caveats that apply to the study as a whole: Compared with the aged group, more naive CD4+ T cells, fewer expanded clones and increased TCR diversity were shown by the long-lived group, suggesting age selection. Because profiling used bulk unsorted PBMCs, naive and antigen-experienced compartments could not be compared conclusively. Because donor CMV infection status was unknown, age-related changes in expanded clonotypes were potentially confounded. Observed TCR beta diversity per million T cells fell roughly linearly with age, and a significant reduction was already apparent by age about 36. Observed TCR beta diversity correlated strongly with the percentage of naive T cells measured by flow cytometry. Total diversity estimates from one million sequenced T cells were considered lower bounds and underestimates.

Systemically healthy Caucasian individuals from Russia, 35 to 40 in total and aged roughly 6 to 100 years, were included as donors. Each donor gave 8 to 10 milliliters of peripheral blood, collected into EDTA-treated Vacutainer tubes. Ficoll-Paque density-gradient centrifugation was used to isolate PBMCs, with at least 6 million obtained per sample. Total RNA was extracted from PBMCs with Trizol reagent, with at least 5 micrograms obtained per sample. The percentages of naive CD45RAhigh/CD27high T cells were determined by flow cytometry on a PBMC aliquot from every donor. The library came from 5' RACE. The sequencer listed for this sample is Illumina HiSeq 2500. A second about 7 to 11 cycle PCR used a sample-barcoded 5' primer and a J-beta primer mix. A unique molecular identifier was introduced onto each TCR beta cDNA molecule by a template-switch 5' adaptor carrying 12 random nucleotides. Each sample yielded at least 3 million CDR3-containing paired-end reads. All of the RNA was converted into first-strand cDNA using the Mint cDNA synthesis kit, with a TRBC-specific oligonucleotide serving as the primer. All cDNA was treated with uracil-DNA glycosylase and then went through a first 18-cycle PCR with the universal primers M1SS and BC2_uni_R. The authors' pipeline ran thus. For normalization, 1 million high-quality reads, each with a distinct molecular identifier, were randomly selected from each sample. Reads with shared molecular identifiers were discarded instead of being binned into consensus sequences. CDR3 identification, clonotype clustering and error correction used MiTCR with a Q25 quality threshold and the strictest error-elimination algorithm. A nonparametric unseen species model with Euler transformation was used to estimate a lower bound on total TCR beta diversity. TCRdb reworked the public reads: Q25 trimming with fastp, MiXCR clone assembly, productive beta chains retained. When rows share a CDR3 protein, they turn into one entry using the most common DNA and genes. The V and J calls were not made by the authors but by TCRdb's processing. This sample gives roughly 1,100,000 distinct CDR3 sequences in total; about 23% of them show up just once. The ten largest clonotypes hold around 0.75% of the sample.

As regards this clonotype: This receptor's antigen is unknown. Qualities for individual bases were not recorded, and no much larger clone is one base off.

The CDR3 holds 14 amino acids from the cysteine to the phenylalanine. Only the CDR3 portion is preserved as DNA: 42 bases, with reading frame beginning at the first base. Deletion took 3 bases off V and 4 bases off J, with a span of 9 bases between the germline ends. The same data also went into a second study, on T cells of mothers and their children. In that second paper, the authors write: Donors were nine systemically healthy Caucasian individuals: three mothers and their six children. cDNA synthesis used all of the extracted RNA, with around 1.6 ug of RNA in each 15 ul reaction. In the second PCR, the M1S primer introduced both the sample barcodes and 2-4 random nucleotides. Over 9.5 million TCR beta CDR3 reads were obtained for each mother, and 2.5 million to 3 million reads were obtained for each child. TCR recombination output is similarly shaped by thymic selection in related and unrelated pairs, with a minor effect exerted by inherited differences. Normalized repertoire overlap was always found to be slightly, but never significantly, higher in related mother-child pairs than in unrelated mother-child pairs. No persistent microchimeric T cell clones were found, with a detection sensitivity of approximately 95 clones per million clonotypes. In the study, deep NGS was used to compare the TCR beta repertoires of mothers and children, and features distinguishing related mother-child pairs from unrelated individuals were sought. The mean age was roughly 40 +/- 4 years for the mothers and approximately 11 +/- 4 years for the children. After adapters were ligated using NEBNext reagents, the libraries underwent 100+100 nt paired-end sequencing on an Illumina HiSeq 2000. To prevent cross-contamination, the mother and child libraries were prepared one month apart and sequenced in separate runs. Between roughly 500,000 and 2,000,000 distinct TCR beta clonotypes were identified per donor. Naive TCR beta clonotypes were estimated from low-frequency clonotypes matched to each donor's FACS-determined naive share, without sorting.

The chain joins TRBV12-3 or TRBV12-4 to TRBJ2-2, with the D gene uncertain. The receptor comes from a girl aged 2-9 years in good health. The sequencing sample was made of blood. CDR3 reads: CASSFPVGTGELFF. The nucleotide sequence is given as TGTGCCAGCAGTTTTCCCGTCGGCACCGGGGAGCTGTTTTTT.